This paragraph covers one T cell receptor beta chain sequence. No antigen is known for it. This entry is derived from a study of T cells after posttransplantation cyclophosphamide. The method was immunoSEQ multiplex PCR; TCRdb's version includes in-frame clones alone and lacks a portion of them. The data show about 40,000 clones, 90% seen once. The study's findings and limits: Later post-transplant blood repertoires were often dominated by donor CD8+ memory clones.

Trimming removed 3 bases from V and 6 bases from J; junction bases left unmatched: 5. Germline assignment: CDR1 SGHRS and CDR2 YFSETQ. The CDR3 runs to 14 residues. Busulfan-fludarabine conditioning, marrow transplant, and cyclophosphamide on days +3 and +4 were administered. The chain has TRBV5-1 and TRBJ1-4, with 7 bases aligning to TRBD1. The origin of this receptor is a male patient between 55 and 70 years old who received an allogeneic stem cell transplant from a related donor and was CMV-positive. Some of the T cells might come from the graft donor. The material was PBMCs, obtained about 62 days after allogeneic stem cell transplant with posttransplant cyclophosphamide. In DNA form, the CDR3 reads TGCGCCAGCAGCTCTGGGACAGTAGATGAAAAACTGTTTTTT. Amino acid sequence: CASSSGTVDEKLFF. The variable domain in full, with the rest retrieved from reference TRBV5-1 and TRBJ1-4, is KAGVTQTPRYLIKTRGQQVTLSCSPISGHRSVSWYQQTPGQGLQFLFEYFSETQRNKGNFPGRFSGRQFSNSRSEMNVSTLELGDSALYLCASSSGTVDEKLFFGSGTQLSVL.